The 12 T cell receptor beta chains given below trace back to one sample, sequenced in a study of OX40 agonist ivuxolimab in advanced cancers. Method: immunoSEQ multiplex PCR; TCRdb's copy keeps in-frame clones and lacks some. Counted here are 100,000 to 110,000 clones, approximately 90% occurring once; the ten biggest clones make up about 0.49%. The specimen comprised CD4+ or CD8+ T cells sorted from blood, sampled in a trial of the OX40 agonist ivuxolimab. Receptor source: an adult with an advanced solid tumor such as melanoma, head and neck, liver or kidney cancer.

The chain links TRBV4-3 to TRBJ2-7; either TRBD1 or TRBD2 may supply D (5 bases each). Trimming pared 3 bases from V and 0 bases from J, leaving 9 bases between. CDR3 size: 14 residues. Germline assignment: CDR1 LGHNA and CDR2 YSLEER. In DNA, the CDR3 is TGCGCCAGCAGCCAGAGGGGTGGCTCCTACGAGCAGTACTTC. This codes for CASSQRGGSYEQYF.

Comments on this clone: Other DNA sequences in this sample translate to the same CDR3. V and J are TRBV28 and TRBJ1-1; no clear D. Between the trimmed V and J ends, which lost 7 bases and 1 base, there was a span of 4 bases. Germline CDR1 is MDHEN and CDR2 is SYDVKM. This CDR3 spans 11 amino acids. Written as DNA, the CDR3 is TGTGCCAGCACACGGAACACTGAAGCTTTCTTT. Translated: CASTRNTEAFF.

This chain joins TRBV5-6 and TRBJ1-3; D is ambiguous. Trimming shortened V by 3 bases and J by 3 bases, and 7 bases separated the two germline ends. Germline V CDR1 and CDR2: SGHDT, YYEEEE. The length of the CDR3 is 13 residues. In DNA, the CDR3 is TGTGCCAGCAGCTCCTGGGATGGAAACACCATATATTTT. It specifies CASSSWDGNTIYF.

The rearrangement links TRBV7-2 to TRBJ2-3, with no clear D. Germline CDR1 SGHTA, CDR2 FQGNSA. V dropped 4 bases and J dropped 1 base, with 9 bases sitting between them. This CDR3 is 14 amino acids long. CDR3 coding DNA: TGTGCCAGCAGCTCCGGCTTTGGCACAGATACGCAGTATTTT. Its translation: CASSSGFGTDTQYF.

Regarding this clone: Other DNA sequences from this sample encode an identical CDR3 as well. The gene calls are TRBV7-2 and TRBJ1-2, with 7 bases lining up with TRBD1. The CDR3 is made up of 14 amino acids. The germline gives CDR1 SGHTA, CDR2 FQGNSA. J gave up 1 base and V 5 bases, and 4 bases lay outside the gene matches. The CDR3 nucleotides read TGTGCCAGCAGCCCCGGGACAGTTAACTATGGCTACACCTTC. It translates to CASSPGTVNYGYTF.

The V call is TRBV21-1, the J call TRBJ2-7; the table calls TRBD2, which could not be checked here. TRBV21-1 is shown as a pseudogene. This CDR3 spans 14 amino acids. CDR3 protein: CASSKNDSAYEQYF. The DNA of the CDR3 is TGTGCCAGCAGCAAAAACGACTCAGCCTACGAGCAGTACTTC.

The gene calls are TRBV19 and TRBJ2-1; D gene uncertain. The CDR3 has 12 amino acids. Germline V gene data show CDR1 as LNHDA and CDR2 as SQIVND (reference sequence). V was cut by 6 bases and J by 0 bases, with 3 bases left in between. In DNA, the CDR3 is TGTGCCAGTAGGATCTCCTACAATGAGCAGTTCTTC. This sequence encodes CASRISYNEQFF.

This chain uses TRBV28 with TRBJ1-4; a possible D gene is TRBD1 (6 bases). Trimming removed 3 bases at V and 7 bases at J, with 12 bases between. CDR1 is MDHEN and CDR2 is SYDVKM in the germline V gene. This CDR3 region has 14 residues. CDR3 protein: CASSFPTGSEKLFF. The CDR3 DNA follows: TGTGCCAGCAGTTTTCCCACAGGGAGTGAAAAACTGTTTTTT.

This rearrangement joins TRBV7-9 to TRBJ2-5; the D gene is possibly TRBD1 (6 bases). The CDR3 has 16 residues. CDR1 is SEHNR and CDR2 is FQNEAQ in the germline V gene (reference sequence). Trimming removed 2 bases from V and 3 bases from J, with 16 bases in between. The CDR3 spells CASSLTGTLREETQYF. The CDR3 bases are TGTGCCAGCAGCTTAACCGGGACACTTAGGGAAGAGACCCAGTACTTC.

This clone was recorded only once. The J gene is TRBJ1-5, the V gene TRBV5-8; D is unresolved. This CDR3 is built from 12 residues. CDR1 is SGHTS, CDR2 YDEGEE, per germline. Trimming took off 3 bases at V and 5 bases at J, with 6 bases between the two ends. The CDR3, as DNA: TGTGCCAGCAGCTCACCGCATCAGCCCCAGCATTTT. Amino acid sequence: CASSSPHQPQHF.

In DNA form, the CDR3 reads TGTGCCAGCAGTCCCCGCCCGGGGCAGGGTAGGTACGAGCAGTACTTC. It codes for CASSPRPGQGRYEQYF. The V call is TRBV27, the J call TRBJ2-7; D tentatively reads TRBD1 or TRBD2 (5 bases each). The CDR3 spans 16 residues. Trimming removed 5 bases from V and 4 bases from J, with 21 bases in between. The germline V gene has CDR1 MNHEY and CDR2 SMNVEV (reference sequence).

The chain has TRBV25-1 and TRBJ2-3; 11 bases map to TRBD2. The V gene end was trimmed by 3 bases and the J gene end by 0 bases; junction bases not matched to a gene: 2. This CDR3 has 16 amino acids. Germline V gives CDR1 MGHDK, CDR2 SYGVNS. The CDR3: CASSEGLAASTDTQYF. The DNA of the CDR3 is TGTGCCAGCAGTGAGGGACTAGCGGCTAGCACAGATACGCAGTATTTT.